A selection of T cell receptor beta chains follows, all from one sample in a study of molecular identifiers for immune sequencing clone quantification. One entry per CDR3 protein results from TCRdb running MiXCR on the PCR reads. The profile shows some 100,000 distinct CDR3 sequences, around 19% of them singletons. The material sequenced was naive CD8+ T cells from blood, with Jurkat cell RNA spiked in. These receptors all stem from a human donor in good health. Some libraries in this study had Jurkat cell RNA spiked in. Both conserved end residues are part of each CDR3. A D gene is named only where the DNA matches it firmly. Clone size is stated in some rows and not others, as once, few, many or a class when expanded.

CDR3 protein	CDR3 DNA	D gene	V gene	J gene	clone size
CRVVVGTSYEQYF	TGCAGGGTCGTGGTCGGGACCTCCTACGAGCAGTACTTC	NA	TRBV20-1	TRBJ2-7	many
CAWSVWTSNEQYF	TGTGCCTGGAGTGTTTGGACTAGCAACGAGCAGTACTTC	TRBD2	TRBV30	TRBJ2-7	many
CASRISGGTYNEQFF	TGTGCCAGCAGGATTTCAGGGGGAACTTACAATGAGCAGTTCTTC	TRBD1	TRBV27	TRBJ2-1	few
CASSLSSPALAGGERTQYF	TGTGCCAGCAGTTTATCATCCCCCGCACTAGCCGGGGGGGAAAGGACCCAGTACTTC	TRBD2	TRBV27	TRBJ2-5	few
CASSQELVSSYNEQFF	TGCGCCAGCAGCCAAGAACTAGTGAGCTCCTACAATGAGCAGTTCTTC	NA	TRBV4-3	TRBJ2-1	NA
CASRGLYPTQYF	TGTGCCAGCAGAGGACTGTACCCTACGCAGTATTTT	NA	TRBV2	TRBJ2-3	few
CASSDILARWHEQFF	TGTGCCAGCAGTGATATCCTGGCCAGGTGGCATGAGCAGTTCTTC	NA	TRBV2	TRBJ2-1	many
CSARPIPGLVSSSYEQYF	TGCAGTGCTAGACCTATCCCGGGACTAGTAAGTAGCTCCTACGAGCAGTACTTC	TRBD2	TRBV20-1	TRBJ2-7	many
CASSFRGTVSYGYTF	TGTGCCAGCAGTTTTCGCGGCACAGTTTCCTATGGCTACACCTTC	NA	TRBV28	TRBJ1-2	many
CASSQDRTQGTEAFF	TGCGCCAGCAGCCAAGATCGGACCCAGGGCACTGAAGCTTTCTTT	NA	TRBV4-3	TRBJ1-1	many